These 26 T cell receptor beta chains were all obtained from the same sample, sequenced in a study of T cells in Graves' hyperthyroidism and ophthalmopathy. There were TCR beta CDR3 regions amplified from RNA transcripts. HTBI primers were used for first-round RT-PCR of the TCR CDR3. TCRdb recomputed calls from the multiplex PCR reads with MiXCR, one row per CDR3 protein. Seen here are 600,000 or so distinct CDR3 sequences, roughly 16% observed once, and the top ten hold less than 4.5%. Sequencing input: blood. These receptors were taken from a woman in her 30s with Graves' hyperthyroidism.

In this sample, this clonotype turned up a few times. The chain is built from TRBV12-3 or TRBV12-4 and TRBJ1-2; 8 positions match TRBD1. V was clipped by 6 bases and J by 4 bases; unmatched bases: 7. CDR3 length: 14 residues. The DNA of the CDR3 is TGTGCCAGCAGCCCCGCGGGGACAGGCTATGGCTACACCTTC. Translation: CASSPAGTGYGYTF.

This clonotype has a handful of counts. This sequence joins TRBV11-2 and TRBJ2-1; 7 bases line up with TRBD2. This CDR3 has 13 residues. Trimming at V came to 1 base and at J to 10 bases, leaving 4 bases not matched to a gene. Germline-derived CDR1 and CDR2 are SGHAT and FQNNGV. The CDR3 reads CASSLGLGGEQFF. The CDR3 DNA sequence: TGTGCCAGCAGCTTAGGGCTGGGGGGGGAGCAGTTCTTC.

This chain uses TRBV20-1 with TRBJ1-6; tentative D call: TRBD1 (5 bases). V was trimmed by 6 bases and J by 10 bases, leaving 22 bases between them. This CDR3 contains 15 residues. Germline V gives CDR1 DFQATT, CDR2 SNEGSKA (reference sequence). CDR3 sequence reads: CSARPPREGTSPLHF. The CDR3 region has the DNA TGCAGTGCCAGACCGCCCAGGGAAGGGACGTCACCCCTCCACTTT.

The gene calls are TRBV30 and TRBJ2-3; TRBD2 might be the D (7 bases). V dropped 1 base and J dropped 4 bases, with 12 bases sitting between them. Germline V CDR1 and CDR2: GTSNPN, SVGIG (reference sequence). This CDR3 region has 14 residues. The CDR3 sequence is CAWSGGGRADTQYF. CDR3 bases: TGTGCCTGGAGTGGGGGGGGGCGGGCAGATACGCAGTATTTT.

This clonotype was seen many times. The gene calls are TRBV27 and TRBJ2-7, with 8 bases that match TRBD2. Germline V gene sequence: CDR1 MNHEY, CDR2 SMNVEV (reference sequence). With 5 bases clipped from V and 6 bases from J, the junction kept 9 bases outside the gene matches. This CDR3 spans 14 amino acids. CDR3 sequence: CASSPGGGRSEQYF. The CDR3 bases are TGTGCCAGCAGTCCCGGGGGGGGTCGCAGCGAGCAGTACTTC.

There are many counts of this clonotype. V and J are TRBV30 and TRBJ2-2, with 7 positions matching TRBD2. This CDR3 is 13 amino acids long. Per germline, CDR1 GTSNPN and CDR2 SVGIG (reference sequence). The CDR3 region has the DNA TGTGCTTTGGGACTATCGTACACCGGGGAGCTGTTTTTT. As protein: CALGLSYTGELFF.

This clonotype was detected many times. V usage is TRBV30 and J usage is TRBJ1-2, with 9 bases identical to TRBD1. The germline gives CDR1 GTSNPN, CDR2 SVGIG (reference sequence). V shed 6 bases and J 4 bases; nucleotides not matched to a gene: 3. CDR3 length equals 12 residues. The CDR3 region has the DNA TGTGCCTGCACAGGGGGCGTCTATGGCTACACCTTC. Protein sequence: CACTGGVYGYTF.

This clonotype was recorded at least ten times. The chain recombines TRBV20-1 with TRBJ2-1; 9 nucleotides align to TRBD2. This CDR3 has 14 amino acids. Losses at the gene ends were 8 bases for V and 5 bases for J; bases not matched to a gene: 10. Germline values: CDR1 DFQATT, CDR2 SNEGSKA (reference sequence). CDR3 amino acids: CSWGWASGNNEQFF. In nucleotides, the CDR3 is TGCAGTTGGGGATGGGCTAGCGGGAACAATGAGCAGTTCTTC.

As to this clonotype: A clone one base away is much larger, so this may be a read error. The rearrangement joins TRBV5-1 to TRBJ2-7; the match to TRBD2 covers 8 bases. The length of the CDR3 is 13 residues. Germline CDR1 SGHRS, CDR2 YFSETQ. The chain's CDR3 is CASRLAEAYVQYF. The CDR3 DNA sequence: TGCGCCAGCAGACTAGCGGAGGCCTACGTGCAGTACTTC.

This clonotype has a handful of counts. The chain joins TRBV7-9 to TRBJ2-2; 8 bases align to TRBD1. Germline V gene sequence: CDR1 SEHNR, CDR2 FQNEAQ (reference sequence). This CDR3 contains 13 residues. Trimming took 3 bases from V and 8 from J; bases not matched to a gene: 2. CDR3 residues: CASSFGQGGELFF. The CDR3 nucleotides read TGTGCCAGCAGCTTCGGACAGGGTGGGGAGCTGTTTTTT.

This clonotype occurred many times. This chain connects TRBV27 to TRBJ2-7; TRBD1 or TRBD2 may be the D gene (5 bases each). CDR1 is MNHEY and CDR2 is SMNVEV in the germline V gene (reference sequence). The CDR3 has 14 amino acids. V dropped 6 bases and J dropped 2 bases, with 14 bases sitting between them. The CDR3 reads CASSGTGLTYEQYF. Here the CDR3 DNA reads TGTGCCAGCAGCGGGACGGGGCTAACCTACGAGCAGTACTTC.

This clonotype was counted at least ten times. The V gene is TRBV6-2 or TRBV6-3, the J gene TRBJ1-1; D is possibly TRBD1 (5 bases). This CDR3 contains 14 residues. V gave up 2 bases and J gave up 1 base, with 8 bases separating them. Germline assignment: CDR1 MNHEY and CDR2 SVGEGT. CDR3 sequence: CASSYGAENTEAFF. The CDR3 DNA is TGTGCCAGCAGTTACGGGGCAGAGAACACTGAAGCTTTCTTT.

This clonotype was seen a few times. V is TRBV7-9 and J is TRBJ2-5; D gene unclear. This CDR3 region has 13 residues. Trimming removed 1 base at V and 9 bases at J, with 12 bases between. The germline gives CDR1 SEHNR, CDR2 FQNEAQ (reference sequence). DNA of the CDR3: TGTGCCAGCAGCTTAGATTTGGGAAGCGCCCAGTACTTC. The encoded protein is CASSLDLGSAQYF.

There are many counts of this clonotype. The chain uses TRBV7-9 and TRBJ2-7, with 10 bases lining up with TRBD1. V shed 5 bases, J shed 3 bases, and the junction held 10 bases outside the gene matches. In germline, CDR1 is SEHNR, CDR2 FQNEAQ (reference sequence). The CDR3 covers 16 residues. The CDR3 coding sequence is TGTGCCAGCAGCCCCCTTCCGGGACAGGGGCTCTACGAGCAGTACTTC. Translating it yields CASSPLPGQGLYEQYF.

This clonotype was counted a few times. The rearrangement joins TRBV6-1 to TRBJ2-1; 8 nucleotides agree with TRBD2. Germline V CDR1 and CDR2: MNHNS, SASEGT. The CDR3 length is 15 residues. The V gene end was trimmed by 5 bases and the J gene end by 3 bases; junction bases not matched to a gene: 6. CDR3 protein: CASSCHGTSYNEQFF. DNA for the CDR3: TGTGCCAGCAGTTGCCACGGGACTAGCTACAATGAGCAGTTCTTC.

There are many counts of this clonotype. The CDR3 bases are TGTGCCAGCAGCGTAAGCGGGAGCTCAGATACGCAGTATTTT. Translated, it gives CASSVSGSSDTQYF. The J gene is TRBJ2-3, the V gene TRBV9; 8 nucleotides align to TRBD2. CDR3 length: 14 amino acids. V gave up 1 base and J gave up 4 bases; unmatched junction bases: 2. Germline CDR1 reads SGDLS; CDR2 reads YYNGEE.

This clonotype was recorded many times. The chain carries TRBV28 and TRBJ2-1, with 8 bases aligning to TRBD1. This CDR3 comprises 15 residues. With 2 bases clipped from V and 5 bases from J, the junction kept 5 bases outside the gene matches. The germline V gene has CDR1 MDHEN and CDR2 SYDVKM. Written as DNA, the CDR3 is TGTGCCAGCAGTTTAATCGGACAGGGTGACAATGAGCAGTTCTTC. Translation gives CASSLIGQGDNEQFF. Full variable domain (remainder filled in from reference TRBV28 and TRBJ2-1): DVKVTQSSRYLVKRTGEKVFLECVQDMDHENMFWYRQDPGLGLRLIYFSYDVKMKEKGDIPEGYSVSREKKERFSLILESASTNQTSMYLCASSLIGQGDNEQFFGPGTRLTVL.

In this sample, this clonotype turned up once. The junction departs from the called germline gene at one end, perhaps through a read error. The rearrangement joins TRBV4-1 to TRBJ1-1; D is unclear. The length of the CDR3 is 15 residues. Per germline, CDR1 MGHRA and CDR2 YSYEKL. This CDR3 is CTSSQDPAQVTEAFF. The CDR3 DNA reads TGCACCAGCAGCCAAGATCCTGCCCAAGTCACTGAAGCTTTCTTT.

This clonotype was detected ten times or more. The CDR3 nucleotides are TGTGCCAGCAGGCCTTTGGCGGGCACCGGGGAGCTGTTTTTT. This gives the protein CASRPLAGTGELFF. V and J are TRBV7-6 and TRBJ2-2, with a tentative D call TRBD2 (5 bases). This CDR3 has 14 residues. The germline CDR1 and CDR2 sequences are SGHVS and FNYEAQ. Between the trimmed V and J ends, which lost 6 bases and 4 bases, there was a span of 12 bases.

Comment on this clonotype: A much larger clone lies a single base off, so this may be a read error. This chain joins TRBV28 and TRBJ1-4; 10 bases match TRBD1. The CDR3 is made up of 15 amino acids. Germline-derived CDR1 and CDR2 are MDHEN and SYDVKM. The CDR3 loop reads CVSSSPGTGVKKLFF. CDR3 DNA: TGTGTCAGCAGCTCCCCCGGGACAGGGGTTAAGAAACTGTTTTTT. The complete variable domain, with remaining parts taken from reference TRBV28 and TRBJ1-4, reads DVKVTQSSRYLVKRTGEKVFLECVQDMDHENMFWYRQDPGLGLRLIYFSYDVKMKEKGDIPEGYSVSREKKERFSLILESASTNQTSMYLCVSSSPGTGVKKLFFGSGTQLSVL.

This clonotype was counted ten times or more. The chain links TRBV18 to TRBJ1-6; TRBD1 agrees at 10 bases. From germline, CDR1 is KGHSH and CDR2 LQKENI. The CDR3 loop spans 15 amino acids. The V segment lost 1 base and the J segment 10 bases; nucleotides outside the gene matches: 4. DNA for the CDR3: TGTGCCAGCTCACCACGGACAGGGGGATCCTCACCCCTCCACTTT. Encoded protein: CASSPRTGGSSPLHF.

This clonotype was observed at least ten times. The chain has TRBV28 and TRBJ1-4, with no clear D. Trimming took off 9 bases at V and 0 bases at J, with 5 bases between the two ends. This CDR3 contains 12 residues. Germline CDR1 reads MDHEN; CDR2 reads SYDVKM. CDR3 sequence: CASSATNEKLFF. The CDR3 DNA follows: TGTGCCAGTAGTGCAACTAATGAAAAACTGTTTTTT.

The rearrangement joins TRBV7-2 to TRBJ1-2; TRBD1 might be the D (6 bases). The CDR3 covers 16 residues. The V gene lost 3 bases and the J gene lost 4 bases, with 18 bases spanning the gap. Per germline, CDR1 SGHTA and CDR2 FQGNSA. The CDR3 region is CASSLDRGTLLYGYTF. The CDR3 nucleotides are TGTGCCAGCAGCTTGGACAGAGGGACCCTCCTCTATGGCTACACCTTC. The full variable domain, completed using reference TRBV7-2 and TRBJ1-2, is GAGVSQSPSNKVTEKGKDVELRCDPISGHTALYWYRQSLGQGLEFLIYFQGNSAPDKSGLPSDRFSAERTGGSVSTLTIQRTQQEDSAVYLCASSLDRGTLLYGYTFGSGTRLTVV.

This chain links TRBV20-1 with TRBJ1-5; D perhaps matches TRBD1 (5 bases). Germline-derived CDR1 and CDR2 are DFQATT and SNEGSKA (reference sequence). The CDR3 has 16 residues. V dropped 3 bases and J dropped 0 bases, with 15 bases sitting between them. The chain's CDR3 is CSASGQGYYSNQPQHF. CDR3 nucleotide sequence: TGCAGTGCTAGTGGTCAGGGCTATTATAGCAATCAGCCCCAGCATTTT.

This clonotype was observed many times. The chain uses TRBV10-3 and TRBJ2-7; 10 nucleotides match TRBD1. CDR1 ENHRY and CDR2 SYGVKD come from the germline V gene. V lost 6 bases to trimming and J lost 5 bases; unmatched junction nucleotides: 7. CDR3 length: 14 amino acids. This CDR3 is CAIRVTGGMDEQYF. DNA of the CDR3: TGTGCCATCAGGGTGACAGGGGGCATGGACGAGCAGTACTTC.

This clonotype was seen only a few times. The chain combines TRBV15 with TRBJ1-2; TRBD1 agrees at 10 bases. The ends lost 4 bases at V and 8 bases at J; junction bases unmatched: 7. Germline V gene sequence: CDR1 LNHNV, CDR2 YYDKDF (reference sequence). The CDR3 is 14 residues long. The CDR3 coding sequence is TGTGCCACCAGCACCTACGACAGGGGGCTCGGCTACACCTTC. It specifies CATSTYDRGLGYTF.